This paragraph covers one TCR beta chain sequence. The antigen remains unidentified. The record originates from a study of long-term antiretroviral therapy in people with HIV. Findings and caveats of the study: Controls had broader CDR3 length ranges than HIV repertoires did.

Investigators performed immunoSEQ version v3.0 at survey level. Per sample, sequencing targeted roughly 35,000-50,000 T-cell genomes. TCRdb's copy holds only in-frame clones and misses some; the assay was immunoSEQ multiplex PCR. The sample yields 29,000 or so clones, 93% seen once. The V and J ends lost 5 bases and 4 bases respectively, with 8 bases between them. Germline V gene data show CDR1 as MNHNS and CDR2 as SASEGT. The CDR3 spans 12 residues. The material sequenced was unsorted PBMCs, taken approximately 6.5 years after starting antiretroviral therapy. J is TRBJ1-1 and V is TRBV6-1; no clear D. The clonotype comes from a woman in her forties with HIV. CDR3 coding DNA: TGTGCCAGCAGTACCTATGGCACTGAAGCTTTCTTT. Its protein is CASSTYGTEAFF.